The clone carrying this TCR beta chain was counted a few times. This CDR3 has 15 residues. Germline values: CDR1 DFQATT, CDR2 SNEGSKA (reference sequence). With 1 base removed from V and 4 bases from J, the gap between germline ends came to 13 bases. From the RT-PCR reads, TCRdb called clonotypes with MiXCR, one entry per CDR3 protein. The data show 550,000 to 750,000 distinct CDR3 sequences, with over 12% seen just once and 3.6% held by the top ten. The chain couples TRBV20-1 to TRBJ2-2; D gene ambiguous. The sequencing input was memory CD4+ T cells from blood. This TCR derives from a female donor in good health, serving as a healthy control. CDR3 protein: CSARGLARGTGELFF. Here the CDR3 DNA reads TGCAGTGCTAGAGGGTTAGCTCGCGGCACCGGGGAGCTGTTTTTT.